This TCR beta chain is from a study of blood T cell repertoires in COVID-19. For the study at large: Donors in the United States, Italy and Spain gave samples during acute or convalescent COVID-19. T cells, B-cell-depleted T cells, or PBMCs provided the cDNA or gDNA that served as material.

This clone has more than one count but fewer than ten. As originally analysed: Estimates of nucleated cell counts were drawn from the amplification of reference gene primers. TCRdb keeps only in-frame clones here, not all; method: immunoSEQ multiplex PCR. The V and J calls and clone size were taken over from that table, and D and trimming were inferred from the DNA. The sample records 95,000 or so clones, about 86% being singletons. Trimming took off 1 base at V and 2 bases at J, with 8 bases between the two ends. CDR3 length equals 14 residues. Germline V CDR1 and CDR2: MGHRA, YSYEKL. This sequence joins TRBV4-1 and TRBJ2-5; D gene uncertain. The sample taken for sequencing was peripheral blood. This clonotype was obtained from an elderly man with active or convalescent COVID-19. The CDR3 sequence is CASSQVSLQETQYF. In DNA, the CDR3 is TGCGCCAGCAGCCAAGTTTCTTTGCAAGAGACCCAGTACTTC.